This is a list of T cell receptor beta chains from one sample in a study of blood T cells in healthy people across ages. TCRdb used MiXCR to reprocess the 5' RACE reads, holding one entry per CDR3 protein. Of hundreds of thousands of distinct CDR3 sequences listed, 20% to 30% are singletons. The sample was also reused in another study, on T cells of mothers and their children.

Sequencing used blood. These receptors originate from a boy aged 5-17 years in good health. The CDR3 runs from the conserved cysteine through the conserved F or W. Fields, in order: CDR3 length, J gene, V gene, CDR3 protein.

17,TRBJ2-5,TRBV5-1,CASSLPYMDRAQETQYF
13,TRBJ2-5,TRBV12-3/TRBV12-4,CATQNSATETLYF
15,TRBJ1-2,TRBV28,CATRIGDRGYYGYTF
12,TRBJ2-3,TRBV28,CASSTEVDTQYF
14,TRBJ2-7,TRBV5-6,CASSSGLANHEQYF
13,TRBJ1-2,TRBV12-3/TRBV12-4,CASTAEHDYGYTF
14,TRBJ2-5,TRBV3-1,CASSPGAGRETQYF
11,TRBJ2-4,TRBV20-1,CSARDGDIQYF
18,TRBJ2-4,TRBV7-8,CASSLARNSPRAKNIQYF
17,TRBJ2-5,TRBV4-1,CASSQDPASVDQETQYF
11,TRBJ2-5,TRBV6-6,CASRTGETQYF
13,TRBJ1-2,TRBV6-5,CASSYRTAYGYTF
17,TRBJ2-5,TRBV3-1,CASRKMTSGSRQETQYF
13,TRBJ1-1,TRBV4-3,CASSQVPAPEAFF
17,TRBJ2-6,TRBV4-1,CASSPIESGSGANVLTF
13,TRBJ1-5,TRBV4-2,CASSQDSPQPQHF
17,TRBJ2-7,TRBV12-3/TRBV12-4,CASSGGISGGKLDEQYF
14,TRBJ2-7,TRBV27,CASSEMDRSYEQYF
14,TRBJ2-7,TRBV7-2,CASSYGTSLSEQYF
13,TRBJ2-7,TRBV7-2,CASSSSLGYEQYF
16,TRBJ2-2,TRBV4-1,CASSQVSGSNPGELFF
14,TRBJ2-5,TRBV5-1,CASSLGTVQETQYF
15,TRBJ2-4,TRBV12-3/TRBV12-4,CASSRSGGASDIQYF
15,TRBJ2-6,TRBV6-5,CASSSRRAGANVLTF
14,TRBJ1-4,TRBV21-1,CASSLQGTREKLFF
15,TRBJ2-1,TRBV4-3,CASSQGSRSYNEQFF
11,TRBJ2-5,TRBV10-3,CAIQGGETQYF
12,TRBJ2-7,TRBV12-3/TRBV12-4,CASSFLIYEQYF
14,TRBJ2-1,TRBV20-1,CSASDGGIYNEQFF
13,TRBJ1-4,TRBV20-1,CSASLRSNEKLFF
13,TRBJ2-5,TRBV15,CATSRGQLETQYF
13,-,TRBV29-1,CSAYTGKGDEQYF
13,TRBJ2-4,TRBV11-2,CASSFGEADIQYF
16,TRBJ1-1,TRBV7-3,CASSLTGDGPGTEAFF
12,TRBJ2-5,TRBV12-5,CASGSGGQTQYF
13,TRBJ2-6,TRBV11-2,CASSLPGANVLTF
13,TRBJ2-1,TRBV28,CASSLSQYNEQFF
14,TRBJ2-3,TRBV6-5,CASSSPKRSYEQYF
14,TRBJ2-7,TRBV6-1,CASTNQGRSYEQYF